This T cell receptor beta chain was documented in a study of blood T cell repertoires in COVID-19. Study-level background: Samples taken during acute and convalescent COVID-19 were collected in the United States, Italy and Spain. T cells, B-cell-depleted T cells, or PBMCs provided the cDNA or gDNA that served as material.

Original data processing: Quantification of nucleated cells was approximated via reference gene primer amplification. The repertoire was sequenced with immunoSEQ multiplex PCR; TCRdb's copy has only in-frame clones and lacks some. The D gene and trimming were derived from the DNA, and the V and J assignments and clone size from that table. The repertoire consists of about 320,000 clones, with around 90% occurring once and the leading ten covering around 6.6%. Input material: peripheral blood. This clonotype originated in a man in his late teens or twenties who had recovered from COVID-19.

The CDR3 bases are TGTGCCAGCAGCACGACGCAGGGTAACTATGGCTACACCTTC. This encodes CASSTTQGNYGYTF. The chain uses TRBV7-2 and TRBJ1-2, with a possible D match to TRBD1 (5 bases). V lost 5 bases and J 1 base, leaving 11 bases between the germline ends. The CDR3 covers 14 residues. The V gene's germline CDR1 is SGHTA and CDR2 FQGNSA.